What follows is one T cell receptor beta chain and its context. The assay was immunoSEQ multiplex PCR, and TCRdb's table has in-frame clones only and misses some. The top ten clones hold approximately 4.1% of a sample with about 300,000 clones, more than 75% of them seen once. This specimen comes from a study of blood T cell repertoires in COVID-19. CDR3 size: 13 residues. CDR1 and CDR2 (germline): SQVTM, ANQGSEA. The V gene lost 3 bases and the J gene lost 4 bases, with 9 bases spanning the gap. Membership in each cohort depended on participant-reported clinical history. This sequence was found in a man aged 25 to 45 who had recovered from COVID-19. The gene calls are TRBV29-1 and TRBJ2-2; D gene uncertain. Sequencing was done on a sample of PBMCs or T cells enriched from blood (not recorded which). The CDR3 DNA follows: TGCAGCGTTGACAATGCGATCACCGGGGAGCTGTTTTTT. This sequence encodes CSVDNAITGELFF.